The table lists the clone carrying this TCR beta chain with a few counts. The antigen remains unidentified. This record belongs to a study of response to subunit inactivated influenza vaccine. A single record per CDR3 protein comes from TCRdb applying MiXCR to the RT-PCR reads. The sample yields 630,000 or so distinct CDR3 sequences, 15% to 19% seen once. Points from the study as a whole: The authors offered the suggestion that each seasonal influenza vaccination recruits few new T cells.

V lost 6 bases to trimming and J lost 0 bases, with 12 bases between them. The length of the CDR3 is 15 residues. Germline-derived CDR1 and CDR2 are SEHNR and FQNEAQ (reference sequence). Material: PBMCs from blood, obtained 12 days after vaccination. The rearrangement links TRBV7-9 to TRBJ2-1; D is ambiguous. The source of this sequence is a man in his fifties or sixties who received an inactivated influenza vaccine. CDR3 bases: TGTGCCAGCAGTTCCCCGGTCCGCTCCTACAATGAGCAGTTCTTC. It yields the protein CASSSPVRSYNEQFF.